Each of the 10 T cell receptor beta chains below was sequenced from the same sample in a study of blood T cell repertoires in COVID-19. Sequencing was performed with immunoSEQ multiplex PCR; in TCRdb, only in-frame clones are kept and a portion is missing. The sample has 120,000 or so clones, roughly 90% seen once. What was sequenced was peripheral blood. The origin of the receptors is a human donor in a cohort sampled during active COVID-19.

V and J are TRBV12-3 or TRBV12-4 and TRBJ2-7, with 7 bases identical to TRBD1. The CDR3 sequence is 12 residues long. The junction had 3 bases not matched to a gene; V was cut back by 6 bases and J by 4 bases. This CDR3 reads CASSQGVYEQYF. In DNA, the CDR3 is TGTGCCAGCAGCCAGGGGGTATACGAGCAGTACTTC.

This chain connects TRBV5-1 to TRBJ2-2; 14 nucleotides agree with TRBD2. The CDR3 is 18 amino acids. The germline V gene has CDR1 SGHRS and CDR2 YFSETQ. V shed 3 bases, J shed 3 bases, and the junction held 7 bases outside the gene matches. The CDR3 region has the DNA TGCGCCAGCAGCTCGGGACTAGCGGGAGTTCCGGACACCGGGGAGCTGTTTTTT. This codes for CASSSGLAGVPDTGELFF. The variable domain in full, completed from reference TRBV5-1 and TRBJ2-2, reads KAGVTQTPRYLIKTRGQQVTLSCSPISGHRSVSWYQQTPGQGLQFLFEYFSETQRNKGNFPGRFSGRQFSNSRSEMNVSTLELGDSALYLCASSSGLAGVPDTGELFFGEGSRLTVL.

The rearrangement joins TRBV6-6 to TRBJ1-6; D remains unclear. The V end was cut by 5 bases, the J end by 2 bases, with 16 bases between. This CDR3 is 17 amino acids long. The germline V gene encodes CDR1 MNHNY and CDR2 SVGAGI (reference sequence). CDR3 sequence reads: CASSLLSGRAYNSPLHF. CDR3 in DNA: TGTGCCAGCAGTCTACTAAGCGGGAGGGCCTATAATTCACCCCTCCACTTT.

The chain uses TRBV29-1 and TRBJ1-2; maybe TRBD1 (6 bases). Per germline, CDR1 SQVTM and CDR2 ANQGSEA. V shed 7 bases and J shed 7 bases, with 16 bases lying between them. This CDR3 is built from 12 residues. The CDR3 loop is CSDQTGWLGYTF. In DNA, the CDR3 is TGCAGCGACCAAACAGGGTGGCTTGGCTACACCTTC.

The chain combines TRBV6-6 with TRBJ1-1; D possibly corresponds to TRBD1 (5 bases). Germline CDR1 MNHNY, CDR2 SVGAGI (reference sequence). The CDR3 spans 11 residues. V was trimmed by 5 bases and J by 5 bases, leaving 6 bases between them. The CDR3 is CASSGGTEAFF. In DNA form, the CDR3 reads TGTGCCAGCAGTGGGGGGACTGAAGCTTTCTTT.

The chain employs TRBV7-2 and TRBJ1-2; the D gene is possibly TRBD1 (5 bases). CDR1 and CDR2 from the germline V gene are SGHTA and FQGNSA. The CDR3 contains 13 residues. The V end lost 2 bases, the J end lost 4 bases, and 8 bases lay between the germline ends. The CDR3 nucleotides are TGTGCCAGCAGCTTACAGGGAGGCTATGGCTACACCTTC. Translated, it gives CASSLQGGYGYTF.

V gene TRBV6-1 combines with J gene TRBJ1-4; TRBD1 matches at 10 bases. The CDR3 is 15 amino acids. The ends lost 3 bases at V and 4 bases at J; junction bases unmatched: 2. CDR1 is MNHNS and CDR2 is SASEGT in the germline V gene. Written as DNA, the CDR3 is TGTGCCAGCAGTGAGGACAGGGGGATTAATGAAAAACTGTTTTTT. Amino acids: CASSEDRGINEKLFF.

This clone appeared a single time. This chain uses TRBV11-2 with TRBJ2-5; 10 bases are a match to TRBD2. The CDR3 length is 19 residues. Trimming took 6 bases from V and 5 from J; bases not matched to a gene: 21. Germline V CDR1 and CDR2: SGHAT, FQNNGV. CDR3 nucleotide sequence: TGTGCCAGCAGTTTTGCTTTAGGGAGCGGGAGGGCCCTAAGGGAGACCCAGTACTTC. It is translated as CASSFALGSGRALRETQYF.

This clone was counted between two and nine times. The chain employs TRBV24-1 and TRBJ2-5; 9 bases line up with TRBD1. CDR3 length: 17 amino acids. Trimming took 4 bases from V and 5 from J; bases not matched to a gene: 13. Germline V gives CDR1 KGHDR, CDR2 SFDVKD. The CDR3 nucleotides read TGTGCCACCAGTGACACCGGGACAGGGTCTGTATACGAGACCCAGTACTTC. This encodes CATSDTGTGSVYETQYF.

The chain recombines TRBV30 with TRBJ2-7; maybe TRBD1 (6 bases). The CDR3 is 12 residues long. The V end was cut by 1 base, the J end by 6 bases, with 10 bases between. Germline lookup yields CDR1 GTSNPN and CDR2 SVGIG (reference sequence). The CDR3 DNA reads TGTGCCTGGAGTGGCAGGGGATTCGAGCAGTACTTC. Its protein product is CAWSGRGFEQYF.